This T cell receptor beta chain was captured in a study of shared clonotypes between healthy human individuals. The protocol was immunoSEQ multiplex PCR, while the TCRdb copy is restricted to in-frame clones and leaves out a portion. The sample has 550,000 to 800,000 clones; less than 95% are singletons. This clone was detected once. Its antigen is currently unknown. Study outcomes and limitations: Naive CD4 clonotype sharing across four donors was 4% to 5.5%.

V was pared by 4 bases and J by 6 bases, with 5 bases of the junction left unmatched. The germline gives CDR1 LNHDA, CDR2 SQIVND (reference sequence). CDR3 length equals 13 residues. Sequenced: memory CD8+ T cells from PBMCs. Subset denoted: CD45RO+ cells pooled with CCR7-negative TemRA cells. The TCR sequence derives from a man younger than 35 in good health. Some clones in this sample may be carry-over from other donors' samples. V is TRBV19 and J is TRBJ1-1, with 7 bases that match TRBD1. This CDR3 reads CASSTRDSSEAFF. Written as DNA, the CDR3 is TGTGCCAGTAGTACACGGGACAGTTCTGAAGCTTTCTTT. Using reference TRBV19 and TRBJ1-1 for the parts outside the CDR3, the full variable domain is DGGITQSPKYLFRKEGQNVTLSCEQNLNHDAMYWYRQDPGQGLRLIYYSQIVNDFQKGDIAEGYSVSREKKESFPLTVTSAQKNPTAFYLCASSTRDSSEAFFGQGTRLTVV.